This T cell receptor beta chain emerged from a study of blood T cell repertoires in COVID-19. Study-wide background: There were acute and convalescent COVID-19 samples, and they came from the United States, Italy and Spain. From T cells, B-cell-depleted T cells, or PBMCs came the material, which was cDNA or gDNA.

In its sample, this clone was seen once. Source study methods: Scientists estimated how many nucleated cells there were by amplifying reference gene primers. Using immunoSEQ multiplex PCR, the repertoire was profiled, and TCRdb retains in-frame clones only, with some absent. The DNA gave D and trimming, while V, J and clone size come from that table. This table holds about 150,000 clones, approximately 85% found once. CDR1 is MNHEY, CDR2 SVGAGI, per germline. V lost 0 bases to trimming and J lost 5 bases; unmatched junction nucleotides: 4. The CDR3 is 15 residues long. Patients at the Seattle site were enrolled during active infection and followed longitudinally.

The clonotype comes from a woman aged 55-75 years with COVID-19, enrolled during active disease. Sequences were obtained from peripheral blood. The chain is built from TRBV6-5 and TRBJ1-2, with 9 positions matching TRBD1. This chain's CDR3 is CASSYSRGTGYGYTF. CDR3 in DNA: TGTGCCAGCAGTTACTCGAGGGGGACAGGGTATGGCTACACCTTC.